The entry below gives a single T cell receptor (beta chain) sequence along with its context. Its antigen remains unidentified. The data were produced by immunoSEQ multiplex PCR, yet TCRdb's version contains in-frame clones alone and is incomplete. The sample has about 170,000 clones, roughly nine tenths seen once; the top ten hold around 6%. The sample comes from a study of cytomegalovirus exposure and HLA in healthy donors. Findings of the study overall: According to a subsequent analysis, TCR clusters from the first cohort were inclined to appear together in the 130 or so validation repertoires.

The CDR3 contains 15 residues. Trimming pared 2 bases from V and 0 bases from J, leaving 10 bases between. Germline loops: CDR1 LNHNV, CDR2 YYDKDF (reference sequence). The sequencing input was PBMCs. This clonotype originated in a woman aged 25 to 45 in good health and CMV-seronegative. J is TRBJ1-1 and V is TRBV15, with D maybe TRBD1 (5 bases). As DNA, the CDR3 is TGTGCCACCAGCAGAAACAGGAACATGAACACTGAAGCTTTCTTT. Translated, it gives CATSRNRNMNTEAFF. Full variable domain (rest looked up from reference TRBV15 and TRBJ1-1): DAMVIQNPRYQVTQFGKPVTLSCSQTLNHNVMYWYQQKSSQAPKLLFHYYDKDFNNEADTPDNFQSRRPNTSFCFLDIRSPGLGDTAMYLCATSRNRNMNTEAFFGQGTRLTVV.